This note documents a single TCR beta chain sequence. Antigen unknown. The data were taken from a study of blood T cell dynamics during melanoma immunotherapy. Across the whole study: Standard first-line treatment here was pembrolizumab or nivolumab plus ipilimumab in metastatic melanoma. Study outcomes and limitations: Immune-effector CD8+ cells best matched cell-free DNA CDR3 sequences and were most clonal.

The time point is: pre-treatment baseline. At 12 weeks after first infusion, RECIST 1.1 defined response for most patients. CDR3 size: 14 residues. V shed 0 bases and J shed 4 bases, with 10 bases lying between them. From germline, CDR1 is PRHDT and CDR2 FYEKMQ (reference sequence). Only in-frame clones appear in the TCRdb table, and some are missing; sequencing was by immunoSEQ multiplex PCR. The repertoire includes 4,000 to 5,000 clones, just over 95% of them detected once, and more than 1% sits in the top ten. The TCR comes from a human donor with melanoma. Sequenced material: effector memory CD8+ T cells from blood, taken from a patient treated with checkpoint blockade. This chain connects TRBV13 to TRBJ2-7; possible D gene TRBD1, 6 bases. The CDR3 DNA follows: TGTGCCAGCAGCTTAGGGGCAGGGGTGTACGAGCAGTACTTC. It yields the protein CASSLGAGVYEQYF. Complete variable domain (other parts from reference TRBV13 and TRBJ2-7): AAGVIQSPRHLIKEKRETATLKCYPIPRHDTVYWYQQGPGQDPQFLISFYEKMQSDKGSIPDRFSAQQFSDYHSELNMSSLELGDSALYFCASSLGAGVYEQYFGPGTRLTVT.